This T cell receptor (beta chain) was sequenced for a study of blood T cell repertoires in COVID-19. About the study: Acute and convalescent COVID-19 specimens originated in the United States, Italy and Spain. In each case, the material was cDNA or gDNA derived from T cells, B-cell-depleted T cells, or PBMCs.

The germline gives CDR1 SEHNR, CDR2 FQNEAQ (reference sequence). V shed 3 bases and J 2 bases; nucleotides not matched to a gene: 5. CDR3 length: 15 residues. Authors' analysis steps: For nucleated cells, counts were estimated from reference gene primer amplification. Repertoires were generated with immunoSEQ multiplex PCR, while TCRdb's copy carries only in-frame clones and drops some. Clonal size and the V and J genes are those of that table, whereas D and trimming came from the DNA. The profile shows around 99,000 clones, approximately 79% of them singletons. The receptor's source is an elderly woman with active or convalescent COVID-19. Sequencing was done on a sample of peripheral blood. V is TRBV7-9 and J is TRBJ2-3; TRBD2 aligns across 7 bases. The CDR3 protein is CASSFHGLDTDTQYF. The CDR3 DNA follows: TGTGCCAGCAGCTTCCACGGACTAGACACAGATACGCAGTATTTT. The full variable domain, its missing parts supplied by reference TRBV7-9 and TRBJ2-3, is DTGVSQNPRHKITKRGQNVTFRCDPISEHNRLYWYRQTLGQGPEFLTYFQNEAQLEKSRLLSDRFSAERPKGSFSTLEIQRTEQGDSAMYLCASSFHGLDTDTQYFGPGTRLTVL.